This T cell receptor (beta chain) is from a study of Ad26.COV2.S vaccination and SARS-CoV-2 variants. The overall study: Administration of Ad26.COV2.S was intramuscular, either once or twice 56 days apart.

Only in-frame clones appear in the TCRdb table, and some are missing; sequencing was by immunoSEQ multiplex PCR. The sample contains about 420,000 clones, 85% to 90% of which appear only once. Germline assignment: CDR1 SEHNR and CDR2 FQNEAQ (reference sequence). The CDR3 has 13 residues. The ends were cut back, 6 bases at V and 8 bases at J, with 13 bases in the middle. This sample's treatment: about 20 received Ad26.COV2.S at low or high dose, single or two shots; roughly five received placebo; per-sample allocation not given. Specimen acquisition occurred on day 63 following the initial vaccine or placebo injection. An Ad26 vector carrying the Wuhan-strain SARS-CoV-2 spike served as the vaccine.

This sequence was found in a person between 18 and 60 years old who received the Ad26.COV2.S COVID-19 vaccine or a placebo. Sequenced material: peripheral blood, taken in a trial of Ad26.COV2.S vaccine versus placebo. The J gene is TRBJ1-4, the V gene TRBV7-9, with D possibly being TRBD1 (6 bases). The CDR3 loop is CASSPGQGEKLFF. In nucleotides, the CDR3 is TGTGCCAGCAGTCCGGGCCAGGGGGAAAAACTGTTTTTT. Combining the CDR3 with reference TRBV7-9 and TRBJ1-4 gives the whole variable domain DTGVSQNPRHKITKRGQNVTFRCDPISEHNRLYWYRQTLGQGPEFLTYFQNEAQLEKSRLLSDRFSAERPKGSFSTLEIQRTEQGDSAMYLCASSPGQGEKLFFGSGTQLSVL.